This T cell receptor (beta chain) emerged from a study of blood T cells in healthy people across ages. This clonotype appeared a few times. Primed by a sample-barcoded 5' primer and a J-beta primer mix, a second PCR proceeded for roughly 7 to 11 cycles. All cDNA molecules were each tagged by a template-switch adaptor with 12 random nucleotides. TCRdb re-analysed the 5' RACE reads in MiXCR, keeping a single row per CDR3 protein. The sample has roughly 1 million distinct CDR3 sequences; under 30% are singletons. Trimming at V came to 2 bases and at J to 9 bases, leaving 8 bases not matched to a gene. Germline lookup yields CDR1 SQVTM and CDR2 ANQGSEA. CDR3 length: 14 amino acids. These data also featured in a second study, about T cells of mothers and their children.

The genes are TRBV29-1 and TRBJ2-1; 9 nucleotides line up with TRBD2. The TCR originated in a girl aged 2-10 years in good health. The specimen sequenced was blood. CDR3 nucleotides: TGCAGCGTTGAAAGGGTAGCGGGAGCCGGTGAGCAGTTCTTC. Translated: CSVERVAGAGEQFF.